This T cell receptor (beta chain) comes out of a study of T cell repertoires in cytomegalovirus infection. The overall study: As its CMV epitopes, the study selected recently identified HLA-C-restricted and well-studied HLA-B-restricted targets. Public signatures in TCR beta pointed to CMV infection and matching HLA type. Findings and limits, study-wide: Cumulative frequency (of public TCR beta family members) identified carriers of CMV plus the relevant HLA.

Worth noting for this clonotype: Its specificity is unknown.

The V and J ends lost 4 bases and 5 bases, in that order; junction bases with no gene match: 6. The CDR3 loop spans 15 amino acids. Germline CDR1 and CDR2: MNHEY and SVGEGT. TCRdb itself ran the reads through MiXCR, one entry per CDR3 protein. Of about 470,000 distinct CDR3 sequences in the sample, approximately 46% were seen once. The sample was cultured PBMCs, taken from culture after CMV antigen stimulation. The chain combines TRBV6-2 or TRBV6-3 with TRBJ2-1; 9 bases agree with TRBD2. The clonotype originates from a human donor in good health (CMV status not recorded). Some clones in this sample may be carry-over from other donors' samples. In DNA form, the CDR3 reads TGTGCCAGCAGTTCCCTAGCGGGATTCGACAATGAGCAGTTCTTC. It translates to CASSSLAGFDNEQFF.